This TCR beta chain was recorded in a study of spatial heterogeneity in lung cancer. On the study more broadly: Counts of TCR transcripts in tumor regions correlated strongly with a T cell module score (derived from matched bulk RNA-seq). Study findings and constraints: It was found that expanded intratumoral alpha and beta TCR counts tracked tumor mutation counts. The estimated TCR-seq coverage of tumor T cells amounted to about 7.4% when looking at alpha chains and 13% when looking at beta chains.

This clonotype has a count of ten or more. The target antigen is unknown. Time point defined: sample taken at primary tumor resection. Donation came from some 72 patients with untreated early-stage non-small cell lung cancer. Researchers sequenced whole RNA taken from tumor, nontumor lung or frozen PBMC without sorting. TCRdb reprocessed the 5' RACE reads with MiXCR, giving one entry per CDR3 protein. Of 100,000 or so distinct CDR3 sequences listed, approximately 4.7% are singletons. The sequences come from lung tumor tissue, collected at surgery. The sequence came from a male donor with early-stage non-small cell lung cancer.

The CDR3 DNA sequence: TGTGCCAGCAGTTTAGTACAGGGGGAGCTGTTTTTT. It codes for CASSLVQGELFF. This chain joins TRBV28 and TRBJ2-2, with D hard to call. Trimming removed 2 bases at V and 8 bases at J, with 6 bases between. CDR3 length equals 12 residues. From germline, CDR1 is MDHEN and CDR2 SYDVKM.